This TCR beta chain was captured in a study of T cells in Graves' hyperthyroidism and ophthalmopathy. Germline trimming cut 10 bases from V and 2 bases from J; bases unmatched to any gene: 8. This CDR3 is 14 amino acids long. CDR1 is MNHEY, CDR2 SMNVEV, per germline (reference sequence). This clonotype occurred many times. Template material for amplifying TCR beta CDR3 regions consisted of RNA transcripts. A first-round RT-PCR of the TCR CDR3 used the HTBI primer set. MiXCR was run by TCRdb on the multiplex PCR reads, yielding one entry per CDR3 protein. The repertoire holds some 700,000 distinct CDR3 sequences, with 17% as singletons.

J is TRBJ2-1 and V is TRBV27; 7 nucleotides agree with TRBD1. Material: blood. The receptor was isolated from a man aged 45-60 years with Graves' hyperthyroidism. The DNA for the CDR3 is TGTGCCACCAAGACAGGGTTTACCTACAATGAGCAGTTCTTC. Translating it yields CATKTGFTYNEQFF.